This note documents a single T cell receptor (beta chain) sequence. Autoimmune disease history or systemic immunosuppression led to patients being barred. Samples of blood were obtained at baseline, on cycle 4 day 1, and on cycle 7 day 1. This sample was taken from a study of OX40 agonist ivuxolimab in advanced cancers. Study as a whole: Patients received ivuxolimab, an agonistic anti-OX40 (CD134) antibody.

TCRdb's copy holds only in-frame clones and misses some; the assay was immunoSEQ multiplex PCR. The profile shows tens of thousands of clones, approximately 89% of them singletons. V gave up 6 bases and J gave up 3 bases, with 20 bases separating them. The length of the CDR3 is 16 residues. Per the germline V gene, CDR1 is MNHNY and CDR2 is SVGAGI (reference sequence). The receptor was derived from an adult with an advanced solid tumor such as melanoma, head and neck, liver or kidney cancer. V gene TRBV6-6 combines with J gene TRBJ1-2, with D possibly TRBD1 on 5 matching bases. Here the sequenced sample was CD4+ or CD8+ T cells sorted from blood, taken in a trial of the OX40 agonist ivuxolimab. The CDR3 loop reads CASSRRDQEWYYGYTF. The DNA for the CDR3 is TGTGCCAGCAGCCGCAGGGACCAGGAGTGGTACTATGGCTACACCTTC.